This T cell receptor beta chain was recovered during a study of regulatory T cells in long-lasting Graves disease. Study as a whole: By definition, persistent Graves' disease involved antithyroid drugs for over 5 years alongside positive TSH receptor antibodies. The study, taken as a whole, reports: New patients shared fewer public clonotypes (966) than persistent patients did (around 2,900). There was favoring of TRBV28, TRBJ1-2 and TRBJ2-5 in persistent disease.

According to the study, TCR beta libraries were built with iRepertoire HTBI primers and CDR3-region Arm-PCR. TCRdb re-called the multiplex PCR reads with MiXCR, one entry per CDR3 protein. The sample consists of 650,000 to 850,000 distinct CDR3 sequences, about 32% of them appearing once. Described time point: persistent/refractory GD, antithyroid drugs over 5 years with positive TRAb. With RNA extracted from PBMCs as input, the TCR library was made. Roughly 9.2-milliliter peripheral blood samples went into EDTA tubes. Notes on this clonotype: The antigen remains undetermined.

Germline V gives CDR1 SGHNT, CDR2 YYREEE (reference sequence). There are 14 residues in the CDR3. Trimming removed 9 bases at V and 7 bases at J, with 19 bases between. The sequence was collected from a female donor with Graves disease. The specimen was peripheral blood mononuclear cells (PBMCs), collected when the disease was refractory, from a patient treated with antithyroid drugs. The rearrangement joins TRBV5-4 to TRBJ1-4, with D maybe TRBD1 (6 bases). The chain's CDR3 is CATSRGGTAEKLFF. CDR3 in DNA: TGTGCCACATCGAGGGGGGGTACGGCTGAAAAACTGTTTTTT.